The 27 T cell receptor beta chains reported below all come from one sample, sequenced in a study of healthy donors' naive CD4 and CD8 T cells. TCR libraries were built from approximately 0.45 ug of total RNA by linear amplification. TCRdb re-called the reads with MiXCR, one entry per CDR3 protein. The sample lists about 180,000 distinct CDR3 sequences, around 74% occurring once. The source material was naive CD4+ and CD8+ T cells sorted from blood, pooled from several donors. The receptors were sampled from a pool of human donors in good health; the sample pools cells from several healthy donors.

This clonotype was observed a few times. The chain recombines TRBV24-1 with TRBJ2-3; D not certain. In germline, CDR1 is KGHDR, CDR2 SFDVKD. V was pared by 4 bases and J by 4 bases, with 8 bases between. The CDR3 loop spans 13 amino acids. CDR3 sequence: CATSERSPDTQYF. CDR3 DNA sequence: TGTGCCACCAGTGAGCGGTCCCCAGATACGCAGTATTTT.

This chain uses TRBV12-3 or TRBV12-4 with TRBJ2-5; TRBD2 aligns across 7 bases. Germline trimming cut 5 bases from V and 8 bases from J; bases unmatched to any gene: 5. The CDR3 is 12 amino acids. The CDR3 DNA sequence: TGTGCCAGCAGTCGCCCGGGACTAACCCAGTACTTC. Protein: CASSRPGLTQYF.

The chain uses TRBV29-1 and TRBJ2-7; D is perhaps TRBD2 (6 bases). The V end lost 7 bases, the J end lost 5 bases, and 18 bases lay between the germline ends. Looked up from germline, CDR1 is SQVTM and CDR2 is ANQGSEA. The CDR3 extends over 13 amino acids. CDR3 region: CSGGGVPENEQYF. The CDR3 region has the DNA TGCAGCGGGGGCGGGGTACCTGAAAACGAGCAGTACTTC.

V usage is TRBV29-1 and J usage is TRBJ1-2, with D possibly being TRBD1 (5 bases). V was pared by 3 bases and J by 7 bases, with 18 bases between. The CDR3 loop spans 14 amino acids. Per the germline V gene, CDR1 is SQVTM and CDR2 is ANQGSEA. As DNA, the CDR3 is TGCAGCGTTGATCCGGGACTCCGCCGGGGTGGCTACACCTTC. This encodes CSVDPGLRRGGYTF.

This clonotype turned up a few times. This chain uses TRBV29-1 with TRBJ2-4; tentative D call: TRBD2 (5 bases). Germline loops: CDR1 SQVTM, CDR2 ANQGSEA. The CDR3 is made up of 13 amino acids. V dropped 7 bases and J dropped 3 bases, with 13 bases sitting between them. The CDR3 DNA sequence: TGCAGCGCCGGCGAGACTATCAAAAACATTCAGTACTTC. Translating gives CSAGETIKNIQYF.

The gene calls are TRBV4-1 and TRBJ2-1, with D hard to call. The V end lost 0 bases, the J end lost 7 bases, and 7 bases lay between the germline ends. From germline, CDR1 is MGHRA and CDR2 YSYEKL. The CDR3 runs 13 residues. The CDR3 sequence: CASSQERLNEQFF. CDR3 nucleotides: TGCGCCAGCAGCCAAGAAAGGCTAAATGAGCAGTTCTTC.

The chain couples TRBV29-1 to TRBJ2-7, with a tentative D call TRBD1 (5 bases). Per germline, CDR1 SQVTM and CDR2 ANQGSEA. V lost 7 bases, J lost 0 bases, and 16 bases lay in between. The CDR3 has 14 amino acids. The CDR3 bases are TGCAGCGCCCAGACAGAGACCAGCTCCTACGAGCAGTACTTC. This gives the protein CSAQTETSSYEQYF.

The rearrangement uses TRBV24-1 and TRBJ2-7; the D gene is possibly TRBD2 (6 bases). This CDR3 spans 13 amino acids. Looked up from germline, CDR1 is KGHDR and CDR2 is SFDVKD. The V and J ends lost 6 bases and 5 bases respectively, with 13 bases between them. In DNA, the CDR3 is TGTGCCACCAGTCGCGGGGTTTTGGACGAGCAGTACTTC. Amino acids: CATSRGVLDEQYF.

This clonotype was observed a handful of times. The chain employs TRBV29-1 and TRBJ2-7; maybe TRBD1 (6 bases). Germline V lookup: CDR1 SQVTM, CDR2 ANQGSEA. This CDR3 is 12 amino acids long. V lost 6 bases to trimming and J lost 1 base, with 10 bases between them. The CDR3: CSVAGESYEQYF. The CDR3 nucleotides read TGCAGCGTAGCAGGGGAGTCCTACGAGCAGTACTTC.

The chain employs TRBV6-1 and TRBJ2-3; 7 bases agree with TRBD2. Germline loops: CDR1 MNHNS, CDR2 SASEGT. CDR3 size: 14 residues. The trim removed 5 bases at V and 2 bases at J, leaving 4 bases unmatched. The CDR3 sequence: CASSSGTITDTQYF. In nucleotides, the CDR3 is TGTGCCAGCAGTTCCGGGACTATCACAGATACGCAGTATTTT.

The CDR3 here is CASSYSSAPGTDTQYF. DNA for the CDR3: TGTGCCAGCAGTTACTCGTCGGCACCGGGGACAGATACGCAGTATTTT. The chain joins TRBV6-5 to TRBJ2-3; maybe TRBD2 (5 bases). The CDR3 has 16 amino acids. Deletions cut 0 bases from V and 3 bases from J, with 13 bases between. Germline V gene sequence: CDR1 MNHEY, CDR2 SVGAGI.

The chain couples TRBV15 to TRBJ2-4; unclear D gene. Germline lookup yields CDR1 LNHNV and CDR2 YYDKDF (reference sequence). The CDR3 sequence is 16 residues long. V lost 6 bases and J lost 0, with 15 bases in between. The CDR3 DNA is TGTGCCACCAGGGGTCGAGAGATACTAGCCAAAAACATTCAGTACTTC. This encodes CATRGREILAKNIQYF.

V gene TRBV29-1 combines with J gene TRBJ1-2; 7 bases map to TRBD1. This CDR3 has 13 residues. Trimming cost V 5 bases and J 4 bases; bases outside gene matches: 7. Germline values: CDR1 SQVTM, CDR2 ANQGSEA. DNA of the CDR3: TGCAGCGTTTGGGGGGACAGTTTCTATGGCTACACCTTC. Amino acids: CSVWGDSFYGYTF.

The chain is built from TRBV19 and TRBJ2-6; no clear D gene. The CDR3 runs to 15 residues. The V end was cut by 3 bases, the J end by 4 bases, with 10 bases between. The V gene's germline CDR1 is LNHDA and CDR2 SQIVND (reference sequence). The CDR3 loop reads CASSIIPVGANVLTF. The CDR3 bases are TGTGCCAGTAGTATCATCCCGGTGGGGGCCAACGTCCTGACTTTC.

The chain employs TRBV10-3 and TRBJ2-1, with 9 nucleotides matching TRBD2. CDR3 length equals 13 residues. Per the germline V gene, CDR1 is ENHRY and CDR2 is SYGVKD. J was trimmed by 8 bases and V by 7 bases; bases with no gene match: 6. CDR3 region: CAIKPSGIDEQFF. DNA for the CDR3: TGTGCCATCAAGCCTAGCGGGATCGATGAGCAGTTCTTC.

This clonotype has just a few counts. The V gene is TRBV19, the J gene TRBJ2-5; D might be TRBD2 (6 bases). CDR3 length equals 12 residues. V gave up 10 bases and J gave up 8 bases, with 17 bases separating them. Germline assignment: CDR1 LNHDA and CDR2 SQIVND (reference sequence). CDR3 sequence (DNA): TGTGCCACCTCGACTAGGCCGGGCACCCAGTACTTC. Protein sequence: CATSTRPGTQYF.

The rearrangement links TRBV18 to TRBJ2-3; D gene uncertain. Per the germline V gene, CDR1 is KGHSH and CDR2 is LQKENI. Trimming shortened V by 0 bases and J by 11 bases, and 9 bases separated the two germline ends. CDR3 length equals 12 residues. Here the CDR3 reads CASSPPSRMQYF. DNA for the CDR3: TGTGCCAGCTCACCACCGTCTAGAATGCAGTATTTT.

The chain is built from TRBV14 and TRBJ1-4; D might be TRBD1 (5 bases). V lost 2 bases and J lost 4, with 20 bases in between. Looked up from germline, CDR1 is SGHDN and CDR2 is FVKESK. This CDR3 has 18 residues. The CDR3 here is CASSQPGRTRTHNEKLFF. The CDR3 region has the DNA TGTGCCAGCAGCCAACCGGGACGGACCAGAACACATAATGAAAAACTGTTTTTT.

The rearrangement links TRBV29-1 to TRBJ2-5, with 10 nucleotides matching TRBD2. The CDR3 contains 15 residues. The germline V gene has CDR1 SQVTM and CDR2 ANQGSEA. The V and J ends lost 4 bases and 1 base, in that order; junction bases with no gene match: 6. The CDR3 reads CSVVPGLAAQETQYF. The CDR3 bases are TGCAGCGTTGTCCCCGGACTAGCGGCCCAAGAGACCCAGTACTTC. The full variable domain, in which reference TRBV29-1 and TRBJ2-5 provide the parts outside the CDR3, is SAVISQKPSRDICQRGTSLTIQCQVDSQVTMMFWYRQQPGQSLTLIATANQGSEATYESGFVIDKFPISRPNLTFSTLTVSNMSPEDSSIYLCSVVPGLAAQETQYFGPGTRLLVL.

This sequence joins TRBV7-8 and TRBJ2-7; no clear D gene. V lost 2 bases and J 10 bases, leaving 9 bases between the germline ends. This CDR3 region has 11 residues. Germline V gives CDR1 SGHVS, CDR2 FQNEAQ. The CDR3 DNA reads TGTGCCAGCAGCTTAACTTCTGTCCAGTACTTC. This sequence encodes CASSLTSVQYF.

This clonotype was counted once. The genes are TRBV29-1 and TRBJ1-1, with TRBD1 matching 7 bases. Germline assignment: CDR1 SQVTM and CDR2 ANQGSEA. Trimming at V came to 0 bases and at J to 6 bases, leaving 7 bases not matched to a gene. The CDR3 has 14 amino acids. The CDR3 bases are TGCAGCGTTGAAGATTGGGGGACAGTGCCTGAAGCTTTCTTT. It codes for CSVEDWGTVPEAFF.

Only one count was recorded for this clonotype. The rearrangement uses TRBV5-1 and TRBJ2-7; perhaps TRBD1 as D (6 bases). V was cut by 4 bases and J by 3 bases, with 14 bases left in between. This CDR3 comprises 14 residues. The germline V gene has CDR1 SGHRS and CDR2 YFSETQ. The CDR3 nucleotides are TGCGCCAGCAGCCCCGGACAGACCGACTACGAGCAGTACTTC. The encoded protein is CASSPGQTDYEQYF.

The chain has TRBV27 and TRBJ2-7, with a tentative D call TRBD1 (6 bases). Germline V gene sequence: CDR1 MNHEY, CDR2 SMNVEV (reference sequence). The germline V and J ends were trimmed by 0 bases and 2 bases, with 17 bases remaining between them. The CDR3 extends over 17 amino acids. CDR3 DNA: TGTGCCAGCAGTTTATCTAGGGACATATTTTCTCCCTACGAGCAGTACTTC. Translated: CASSLSRDIFSPYEQYF.

This chain joins TRBV29-1 and TRBJ2-7, with D tentatively TRBD2 (5 bases). The germline V and J ends were trimmed by 2 bases and 0 bases, with 8 bases remaining between them. CDR1 and CDR2 from the germline V gene are SQVTM and ANQGSEA. This CDR3 spans 13 amino acids. CDR3 nucleotide sequence: TGCAGCGTTGAATCCGGGGACTCCTACGAGCAGTACTTC. Translation: CSVESGDSYEQYF.

The J gene is TRBJ2-7, the V gene TRBV20-1, with TRBD1 as a possible D gene (6 bases). This CDR3 spans 14 amino acids. V was trimmed by 2 bases and J by 3 bases, leaving 14 bases between them. CDR1 and CDR2 from the germline V gene are DFQATT and SNEGSKA (reference sequence). The CDR3 nucleotides read TGCAGTGCTAGATGGGCTAGGGGGTTCTACGAGCAGTACTTC. Encoded protein: CSARWARGFYEQYF.

The rearrangement joins TRBV18 to TRBJ2-1, with TRBD2 matching 11 bases. The CDR3 is 15 residues long. Germline V gene lookup returns CDR1 KGHSH and CDR2 LQKENI. The trim removed 1 base at V and 9 bases at J, leaving 5 bases unmatched. The CDR3 protein is CASSPLTSGSGEQFF. The CDR3 bases are TGTGCCAGCTCACCACTTACTAGCGGGAGCGGTGAGCAGTTCTTC.

The rearrangement joins TRBV27 to TRBJ1-2; possible D gene TRBD1, 6 bases. V gave up 4 bases and J gave up 3 bases, with 9 bases separating them. This CDR3 spans 13 amino acids. The germline V gene encodes CDR1 MNHEY and CDR2 SMNVEV (reference sequence). CDR3: CASSSTGDYGYTF. CDR3 nucleotide sequence: TGTGCCAGCAGTTCGACAGGAGACTATGGCTACACCTTC.